What follows describes a single T cell receptor beta chain. What it recognizes is unknown. A multiplex PCR was run with 60 Vbeta primers and 13 Jbeta primers. Authors' analysis steps: In a later analysis, 79 million or so unique TCR beta chains included roughly 11 million shared by two or more donors. The assay was immunoSEQ multiplex PCR, and TCRdb's table has in-frame clones only and misses some. V, J and clone size derive from that table, while D and trimming were established from the DNA sequence. The sample yields some 100,000 clones, 75% to 85% seen once. This record comes from a study of cytomegalovirus exposure and HLA in healthy donors. Overall study findings and caveats: A later analysis showed that HLA-associated TCR beta chains had undergone more clonal expansion than equally common others. In an earlier analysis, in about 530 donors, most V segments appeared productive either ~90% or ~30% of the time. From TCR beta sequences, most subjects' HLA-A and HLA-B alleles were reportedly predicted accurately.

Germline CDR1 reads SNHLY; CDR2 reads FYNNEI. Trimming left V 0 bases short and J 5 bases short, with 10 bases between. The CDR3 has 14 amino acids. Sequencing was done on a sample of PBMCs. The chain employs TRBV2 and TRBJ1-2; D call uncertain. The clonotype was recovered from a woman aged 18-30 years in good health and CMV-seronegative. The CDR3 loop is CASSEASADYGYTF. In nucleotides, the CDR3 is TGTGCCAGCAGTGAAGCTTCGGCGGATTATGGCTACACCTTC.